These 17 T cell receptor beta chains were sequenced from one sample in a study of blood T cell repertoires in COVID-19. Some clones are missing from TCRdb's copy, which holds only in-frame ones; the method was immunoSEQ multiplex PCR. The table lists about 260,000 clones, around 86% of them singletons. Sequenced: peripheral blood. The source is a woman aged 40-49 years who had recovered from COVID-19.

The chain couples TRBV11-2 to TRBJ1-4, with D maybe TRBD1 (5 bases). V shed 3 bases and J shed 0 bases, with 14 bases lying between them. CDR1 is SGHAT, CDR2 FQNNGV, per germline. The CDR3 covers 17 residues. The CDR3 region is CASSLTVLRSTNEKLFF. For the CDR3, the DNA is TGTGCCAGCAGCTTGACAGTATTACGATCAACTAATGAAAAACTGTTTTTT.

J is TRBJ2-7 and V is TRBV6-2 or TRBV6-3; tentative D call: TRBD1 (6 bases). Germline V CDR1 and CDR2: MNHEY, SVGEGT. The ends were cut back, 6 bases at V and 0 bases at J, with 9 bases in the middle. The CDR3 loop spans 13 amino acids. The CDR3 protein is CASSRDISYEQYF. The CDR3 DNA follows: TGTGCCAGCAGCAGGGACATCTCCTACGAGCAGTACTTC.

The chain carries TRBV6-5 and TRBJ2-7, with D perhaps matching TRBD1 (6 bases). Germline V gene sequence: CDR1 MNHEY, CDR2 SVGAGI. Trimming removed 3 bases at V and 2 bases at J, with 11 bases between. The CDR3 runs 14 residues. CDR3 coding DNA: TGTGCCAGCAGTTATTTGGGGGCGGCCTACGAGCAGTACTTC. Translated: CASSYLGAAYEQYF.

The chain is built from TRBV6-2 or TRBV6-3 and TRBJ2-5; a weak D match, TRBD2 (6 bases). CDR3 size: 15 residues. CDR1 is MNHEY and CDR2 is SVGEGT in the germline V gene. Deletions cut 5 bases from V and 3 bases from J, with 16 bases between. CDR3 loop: CASSNYWGGEETQYF. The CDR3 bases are TGTGCCAGCAGTAACTATTGGGGCGGGGAAGAGACCCAGTACTTC.

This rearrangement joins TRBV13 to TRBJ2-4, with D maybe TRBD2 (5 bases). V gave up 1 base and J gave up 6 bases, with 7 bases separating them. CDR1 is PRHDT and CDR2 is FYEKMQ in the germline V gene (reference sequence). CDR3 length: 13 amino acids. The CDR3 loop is CASSLASRNIQYF. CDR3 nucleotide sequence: TGTGCCAGCAGCTTAGCTAGCCGAAACATTCAGTACTTC.

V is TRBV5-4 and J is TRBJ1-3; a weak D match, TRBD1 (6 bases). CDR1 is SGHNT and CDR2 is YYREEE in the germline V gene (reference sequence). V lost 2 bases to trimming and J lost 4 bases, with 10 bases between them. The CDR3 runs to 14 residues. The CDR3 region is CASSLDRSGNTIYF. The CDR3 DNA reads TGTGCCAGCAGCTTAGACAGGTCGGGAAACACCATATATTTT.

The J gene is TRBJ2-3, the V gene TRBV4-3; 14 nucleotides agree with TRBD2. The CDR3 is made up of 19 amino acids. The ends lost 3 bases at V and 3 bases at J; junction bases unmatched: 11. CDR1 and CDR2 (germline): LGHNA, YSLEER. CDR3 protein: CASSQKRLAGGFLTDTQYF. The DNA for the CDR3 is TGCGCCAGCAGCCAGAAACGACTAGCGGGGGGGTTTCTGACAGATACGCAGTATTTT.

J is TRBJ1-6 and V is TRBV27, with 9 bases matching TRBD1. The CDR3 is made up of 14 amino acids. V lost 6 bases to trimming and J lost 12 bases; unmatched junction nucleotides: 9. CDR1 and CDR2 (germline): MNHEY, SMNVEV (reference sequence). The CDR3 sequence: CASSTQGAVLPLHF. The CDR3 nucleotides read TGTGCCAGCAGCACACAGGGGGCGGTCTTACCCCTCCACTTT.

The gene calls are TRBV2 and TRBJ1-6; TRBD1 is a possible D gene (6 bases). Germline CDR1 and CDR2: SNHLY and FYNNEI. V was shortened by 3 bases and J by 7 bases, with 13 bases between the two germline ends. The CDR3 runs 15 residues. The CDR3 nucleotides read TGTGCCAGCAGTGACAGTGTTCAGGGGAATTCACCCCTCCACTTT. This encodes CASSDSVQGNSPLHF. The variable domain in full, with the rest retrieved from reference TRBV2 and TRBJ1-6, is EPEVTQTPSHQVTQMGQEVILRCVPISNHLYFYWYRQILGQKVEFLVSFYNNEISEKSEIFDDQFSVERPDGSNFTLKIRSTKLEDSAMYFCASSDSVQGNSPLHFGNGTRLTVT.

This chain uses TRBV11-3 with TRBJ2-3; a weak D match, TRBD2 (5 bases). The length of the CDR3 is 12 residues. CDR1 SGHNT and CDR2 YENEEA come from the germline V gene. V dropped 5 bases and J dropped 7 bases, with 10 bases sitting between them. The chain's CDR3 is CASSPGLNTQYF. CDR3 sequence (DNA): TGTGCCAGCAGCCCAGGACTGAATACGCAGTATTTT.

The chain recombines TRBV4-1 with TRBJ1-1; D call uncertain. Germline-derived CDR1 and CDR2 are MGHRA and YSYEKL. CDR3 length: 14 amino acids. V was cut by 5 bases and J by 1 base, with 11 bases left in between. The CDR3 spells CASSFGRENTEAFF. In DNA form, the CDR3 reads TGCGCCAGCAGCTTTGGACGGGAGAACACTGAAGCTTTCTTT.

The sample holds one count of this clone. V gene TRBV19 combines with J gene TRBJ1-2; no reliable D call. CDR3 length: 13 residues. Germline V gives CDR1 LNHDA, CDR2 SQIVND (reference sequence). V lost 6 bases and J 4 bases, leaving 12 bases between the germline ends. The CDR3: CASSLTGSYGYTF. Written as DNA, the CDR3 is TGTGCCAGTAGCCTGACGGGTTCCTATGGCTACACCTTC.

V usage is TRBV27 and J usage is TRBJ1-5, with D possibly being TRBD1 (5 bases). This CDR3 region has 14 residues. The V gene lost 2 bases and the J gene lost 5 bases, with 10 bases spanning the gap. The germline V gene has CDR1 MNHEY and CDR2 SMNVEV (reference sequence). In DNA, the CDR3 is TGTGCCAGCAGTTTAACGGGGGAACATCAGCCCCAGCATTTT. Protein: CASSLTGEHQPQHF.

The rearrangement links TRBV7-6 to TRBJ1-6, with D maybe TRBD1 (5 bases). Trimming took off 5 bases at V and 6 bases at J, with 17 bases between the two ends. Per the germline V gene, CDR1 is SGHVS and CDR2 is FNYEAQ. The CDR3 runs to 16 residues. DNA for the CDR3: TGTGCCAGCAGCACCTATCCTGGGGCCGGTAATTCACCCCTCCACTTT. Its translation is CASSTYPGAGNSPLHF.

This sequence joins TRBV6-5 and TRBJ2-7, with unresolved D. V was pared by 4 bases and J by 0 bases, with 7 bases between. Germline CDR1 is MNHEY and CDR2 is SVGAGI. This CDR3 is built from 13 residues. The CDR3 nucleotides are TGTGCCAGCAGTTCACCGGGCTCCTACGAGCAGTACTTC. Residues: CASSSPGSYEQYF.

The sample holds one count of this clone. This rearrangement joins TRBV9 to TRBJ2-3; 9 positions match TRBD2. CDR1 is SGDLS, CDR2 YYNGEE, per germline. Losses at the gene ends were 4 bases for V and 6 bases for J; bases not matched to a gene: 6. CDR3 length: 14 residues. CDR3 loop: CASSPHSGGDTQYF. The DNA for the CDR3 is TGTGCCAGCAGCCCACATAGCGGGGGTGATACGCAGTATTTT.

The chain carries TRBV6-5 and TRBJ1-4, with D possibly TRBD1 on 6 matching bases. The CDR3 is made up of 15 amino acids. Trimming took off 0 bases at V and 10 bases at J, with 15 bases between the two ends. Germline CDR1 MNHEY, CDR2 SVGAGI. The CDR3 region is CASSYSPRDNVKLFF. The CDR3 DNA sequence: TGTGCCAGCAGTTACTCCCCACGGGACAACGTAAAACTGTTTTTT.